The 32 T cell receptor beta chains in this list originate from one sample, sequenced in a study of shared clonotypes between healthy human individuals. Sequencing was performed with immunoSEQ multiplex PCR; in TCRdb, only in-frame clones are kept and a portion is missing. The sample shows 1,400,000 or so clones, 98% to 99% of them seen only once. Input material: naive CD4+ T cells sorted from blood. Subset of the sample: CD45RA+ positively selected. The receptors shown here come from a man aged 30 to 39 in good health.

This clone was counted once. The rearrangement uses TRBV10-3 and TRBJ2-7, with a possible D match to TRBD1 (6 bases). CDR1 is ENHRY, CDR2 SYGVKD, per germline. V shed 7 bases and J shed 3 bases, with 10 bases lying between them. The CDR3 is made up of 12 amino acids. CDR3 amino acids: CAITGDNYEQYF. The DNA for the CDR3 is TGTGCCATCACCGGGGACAACTACGAGCAGTACTTC.

The chain uses TRBV28 and TRBJ2-7; 8 nucleotides line up with TRBD2. Germline values: CDR1 MDHEN, CDR2 SYDVKM. The V gene end was trimmed by 1 base and the J gene end by 8 bases; junction bases not matched to a gene: 4. The length of the CDR3 is 13 residues. CDR3 region: CASSLSGGTKQYF. The DNA for the CDR3 is TGTGCCAGCAGTTTATCGGGAGGGACTAAGCAGTACTTC.

The chain employs TRBV5-1 and TRBJ2-1; 9 bases agree with TRBD1. Germline V lookup: CDR1 SGHRS, CDR2 YFSETQ. The CDR3 has 17 residues. With 0 bases clipped from V and 6 bases from J, the junction kept 10 bases outside the gene matches. CDR3 in DNA: TGCGCCAGCAGCTTGGTAACGGGACAGGGATGGACCAATGAGCAGTTCTTC. Encoded protein: CASSLVTGQGWTNEQFF.

This chain uses TRBV5-4 with TRBJ2-7, with 15 nucleotides matching TRBD2. V lost 7 bases to trimming and J lost 0 bases; unmatched junction nucleotides: 8. This CDR3 is built from 17 residues. Germline V lookup: CDR1 SGHNT, CDR2 YYREEE (reference sequence). The CDR3 DNA sequence: TGTGCCAGCGGGGGACTAGCGGGAGGAGCCTTCTCCTACGAGCAGTACTTC. Translation: CASGGLAGGAFSYEQYF.

The chain joins TRBV28 to TRBJ2-7; 7 bases are a match to TRBD1. J gave up 0 bases and V 7 bases, and 9 bases lay outside the gene matches. CDR3 length: 15 amino acids. The germline gives CDR1 MDHEN, CDR2 SYDVKM. Written as DNA, the CDR3 is TGTGCCAGCACCACAGGACAGGCGAGCTCCTACGAGCAGTACTTC. Residues: CASTTGQASSYEQYF.

The chain employs TRBV10-1 and TRBJ1-1, with 7 bases fitting TRBD1. The CDR3 runs to 13 residues. The V and J ends lost 9 bases and 5 bases, in that order; junction bases with no gene match: 9. Germline assignment: CDR1 WNHNN and CDR2 SYGVQD (reference sequence). The CDR3 region is CASTGELDTEAFF. CDR3 DNA: TGCGCCAGTACAGGGGAGTTGGATACTGAAGCTTTCTTT.

The rearrangement uses TRBV2 and TRBJ2-7; TRBD1 matches at 9 bases. Germline-derived CDR1 and CDR2 are SNHLY and FYNNEI. The CDR3 has 13 amino acids. V lost 9 bases to trimming and J lost 7 bases; unmatched junction nucleotides: 10. The CDR3: CASYRDRAREQYF. The CDR3 nucleotides are TGTGCCAGTTACCGGGACAGGGCACGTGAGCAGTACTTC.

This chain links TRBV18 with TRBJ2-1, with unresolved D. V was pared by 6 bases and J by 1 base, with 13 bases between. The germline V gene encodes CDR1 KGHSH and CDR2 LQKENI. CDR3 length: 15 amino acids. CDR3: CASSESLGSYNEQFF. DNA for the CDR3: TGTGCCAGCTCGGAAAGCCTAGGTTCCTACAATGAGCAGTTCTTC.

This chain connects TRBV5-4 to TRBJ1-2; no firm D call. Trimming pared 6 bases from V and 0 bases from J, leaving 12 bases between. Germline V gene sequence: CDR1 SGHNT, CDR2 YYREEE (reference sequence). The CDR3 runs 14 residues. The CDR3, as DNA: TGTGCCAGCACCTCGGGAGCATCTAACTATGGCTACACCTTC. This translates into CASTSGASNYGYTF.

The chain is built from TRBV11-2 and TRBJ2-7; D is uncertain. Per the germline V gene, CDR1 is SGHAT and CDR2 is FQNNGV. The CDR3 totals 14 residues. The ends were cut back, 1 base at V and 0 bases at J, with 7 bases in the middle. CDR3 loop: CASSLGLGSYEQYF. DNA for the CDR3: TGTGCCAGCAGCTTAGGTCTAGGCTCCTACGAGCAGTACTTC.

V usage is TRBV5-1 and J usage is TRBJ2-1; 13 nucleotides match TRBD2. This CDR3 is 18 amino acids long. Trimming took 3 bases from V and 4 from J; bases not matched to a gene: 10. CDR1 is SGHRS and CDR2 is YFSETQ in the germline V gene. CDR3 in amino acids: CASSSGLAGALLYNEQFF. The DNA for the CDR3 is TGCGCCAGCAGCTCCGGACTAGCGGGAGCGCTCCTTTACAATGAGCAGTTCTTC. Full variable domain (remainder filled in from reference TRBV5-1 and TRBJ2-1): KAGVTQTPRYLIKTRGQQVTLSCSPISGHRSVSWYQQTPGQGLQFLFEYFSETQRNKGNFPGRFSGRQFSNSRSEMNVSTLELGDSALYLCASSSGLAGALLYNEQFFGPGTRLTVL.

V and J are TRBV19 and TRBJ1-3, with D possibly being TRBD1 (6 bases). Trimming removed 3 bases at V and 4 bases at J, with 13 bases between. The CDR3 extends over 15 amino acids. Germline CDR1 and CDR2: LNHDA and SQIVND (reference sequence). This chain's CDR3 is CASSIGAGAGNTIYF. The CDR3 region has the DNA TGTGCCAGTAGTATCGGAGCAGGGGCCGGAAACACCATATATTTT.

The chain uses TRBV11-2 and TRBJ2-4; 10 bases are shared with TRBD2. Germline trimming cut 6 bases from V and 10 bases from J; bases unmatched to any gene: 12. The CDR3 extends over 15 amino acids. The germline V gene has CDR1 SGHAT and CDR2 FQNNGV. The CDR3 spells CASSWGLAQEGIQYF. As DNA, the CDR3 is TGTGCCAGCAGTTGGGGACTAGCGCAAGAGGGGATTCAGTACTTC.

As for this clone: Relative to the germline gene, one junction end is altered; a read error may explain this. The chain employs TRBV2 and TRBJ1-3, with D possibly matching TRBD1 (6 bases). Germline V gives CDR1 SNHLY, CDR2 FYNNEI. CDR3 size: 14 residues. The CDR3: CASREDRPGNTIYF. The DNA of the CDR3 is TGTGCCAGCAGAGAAGACAGGCCTGGAAACACCATATATTTT.

The chain is built from TRBV19 and TRBJ2-7; tentatively, D is TRBD2 (6 bases). The V gene's germline CDR1 is LNHDA and CDR2 SQIVND (reference sequence). V shed 5 bases and J shed 0 bases, with 14 bases lying between them. This CDR3 is 15 amino acids long. The CDR3 DNA reads TGTGCCAGTAGTCTCGGACTATTACCCTCCTACGAGCAGTACTTC. Translation gives CASSLGLLPSYEQYF.

The chain recombines TRBV28 with TRBJ1-2; D is possibly TRBD1 (5 bases). Trimming pared 5 bases from V and 7 bases from J, leaving 17 bases between. Germline assignment: CDR1 MDHEN and CDR2 SYDVKM. The CDR3 extends over 14 amino acids. The CDR3 DNA reads as TGTGCCAGCAGTCCAGAAGGGAGGGGAGGTGGCTACACCTTC. Translation: CASSPEGRGGGYTF.

This chain links TRBV7-3 with TRBJ2-7; D is tentatively TRBD1 or TRBD2 (6 bases each). The CDR3 contains 15 residues. CDR1 and CDR2 from the germline V gene are SGHTA and FQGTGA. Deletions cut 2 bases from V and 4 bases from J, with 15 bases between. CDR3: CASSLSGAADYEQYF. For the CDR3, the DNA is TGTGCCAGCAGCTTATCGGGGGCCGCCGATTACGAGCAGTACTTC.

This chain uses TRBV2 with TRBJ2-3; D gene ambiguous. Per germline, CDR1 SNHLY and CDR2 FYNNEI. CDR3 size: 11 residues. Trimming pared 7 bases from V and 5 bases from J, leaving 7 bases between. The CDR3: CASNGQDTQYF. CDR3 DNA: TGTGCCAGCAATGGCCAAGATACGCAGTATTTT.

The chain joins TRBV5-4 to TRBJ1-5, with no clear D. Germline loops: CDR1 SGHNT, CDR2 YYREEE (reference sequence). V was pared by 2 bases and J by 6 bases, with 9 bases between. The CDR3 extends over 13 amino acids. CDR3 loop: CASSFDRSQPQHF. CDR3 nucleotide sequence: TGTGCCAGCAGCTTTGACCGCAGTCAGCCCCAGCATTTT.

Note on this clone: Other DNA variants within this sample encode the same CDR3. V usage is TRBV5-1 and J usage is TRBJ2-5, with D uncertain. The CDR3 consists of 14 residues. The V gene lost 0 bases and the J gene lost 4 bases, with 10 bases spanning the gap. Germline V lookup: CDR1 SGHRS, CDR2 YFSETQ. Here the CDR3 reads CASSLEGFGETQYF. The CDR3 nucleotides read TGCGCCAGCAGCTTGGAAGGGTTCGGAGAGACCCAGTACTTC.

V and J are TRBV5-1 and TRBJ2-7; the D gene is possibly TRBD1 (6 bases). The CDR3 contains 13 residues. V was shortened by 2 bases and J by 3 bases, with 9 bases between the two germline ends. Germline V gene lookup returns CDR1 SGHRS and CDR2 YFSETQ. CDR3 nucleotides: TGCGCCAGCAGCTTTTCAGGGGACTACGAGCAGTACTTC. Its translation is CASSFSGDYEQYF.

The chain recombines TRBV7-2 with TRBJ2-3; 11 bases align to TRBD2. The CDR3 sequence is 16 residues long. The trim removed 6 bases at V and 6 bases at J, leaving 11 bases unmatched. The germline CDR1 and CDR2 sequences are SGHTA and FQGNSA. CDR3 DNA sequence: TGTGCCAGCAGTTCCCACCGGGGACTAGCGGCTGATACGCAGTATTTT. Translating it yields CASSSHRGLAADTQYF.

V and J are TRBV7-8 and TRBJ2-1, with a possible D match to TRBD2 (5 bases). This CDR3 has 15 amino acids. Germline CDR1 is SGHVS and CDR2 is FQNEAQ. Trimming took 5 bases from V and 0 from J, leaving 11 bases between them. The CDR3 is CASSPSGSSYNEQFF. In DNA form, the CDR3 reads TGTGCCAGCAGCCCGAGCGGAAGCTCCTACAATGAGCAGTTCTTC.

In regard to this clone: Other DNA sequences in this sample translate to the same CDR3. The rearrangement uses TRBV5-6 and TRBJ2-7; D is unclear. Between the trimmed V and J ends, which lost 5 bases and 2 bases, there was a span of 11 bases. The germline CDR1 and CDR2 sequences are SGHDT and YYEEEE. This CDR3 is 13 amino acids long. The CDR3: CASSLALAYEQYF. CDR3 sequence (DNA): TGTGCCAGCAGTCTGGCGCTTGCCTACGAGCAGTACTTC.

The CDR3 region is CASSAGTRVYEQFF. The CDR3 nucleotides read TGTGCCAGCAGCGCAGGGACTAGGGTCTATGAGCAGTTCTTC. The chain is built from TRBV9 and TRBJ2-1; 8 bases are a match to TRBD2. The germline CDR1 and CDR2 sequences are SGDLS and YYNGEE. Germline trimming cut 3 bases from V and 8 bases from J; bases unmatched to any gene: 7. The CDR3 totals 14 residues.

The chain is built from TRBV2 and TRBJ2-2; 9 bases align to TRBD1. This CDR3 is 16 amino acids long. Trimming cost V 6 bases and J 6 bases; bases outside gene matches: 11. The germline V gene encodes CDR1 SNHLY and CDR2 FYNNEI. CDR3 in amino acids: CASRPTGGKGAGELFF. The CDR3 nucleotides read TGTGCCAGCAGACCTACAGGGGGCAAAGGGGCCGGGGAGCTGTTTTTT.

J is TRBJ1-2 and V is TRBV4-1; D ambiguous. Germline lookup yields CDR1 MGHRA and CDR2 YSYEKL. This CDR3 is built from 17 residues. Trimming shortened V by 0 bases and J by 6 bases, and 20 bases separated the two germline ends. CDR3 sequence: CASSQESTAFFDHGYTF. CDR3 bases: TGCGCCAGCAGCCAAGAATCGACCGCCTTTTTTGACCATGGCTACACCTTC.

Details on this clone: This same CDR3 is encoded by further DNA sequences in the sample. V and J are TRBV9 and TRBJ2-2; no clear D. V dropped 0 bases and J dropped 1 base, with 10 bases sitting between them. The CDR3 is 16 amino acids. Germline V CDR1 and CDR2: SGDLS, YYNGEE. CDR3: CASSVAGRQNTGELFF. The CDR3 region has the DNA TGTGCCAGCAGCGTAGCCGGCCGGCAGAACACCGGGGAGCTGTTTTTT.

The rearrangement joins TRBV18 to TRBJ2-5; D gene ambiguous. Trimming stripped 3 bases from V and 5 bases from J, with 10 bases between. Germline V gives CDR1 KGHSH, CDR2 LQKENI. This CDR3 is 13 amino acids long. CDR3: CASSPPTIETQYF. In DNA, the CDR3 is TGTGCCAGCTCACCTCCCACAATTGAGACCCAGTACTTC.

CDR3 in amino acids: CASSATGDSYEQYF. The CDR3 DNA sequence: TGTGCCAGCAGCGCCACAGGGGACTCCTACGAGCAGTACTTC. This sequence joins TRBV5-6 and TRBJ2-7; 7 positions agree with TRBD1. V gave up 4 bases and J gave up 0 bases; unmatched junction bases: 4. CDR1 and CDR2 (germline): SGHDT, YYEEEE. This CDR3 has 14 residues.

The chain joins TRBV19 to TRBJ1-2; perhaps TRBD1 as D (5 bases). Germline CDR1 LNHDA, CDR2 SQIVND (reference sequence). There are 15 residues in the CDR3. V shed 10 bases and J shed 0 bases, with 18 bases lying between them. DNA of the CDR3: TGTGCCATCGAGGGGCAGGGCATTTCTAACTATGGCTACACCTTC. Amino acid sequence: CAIEGQGISNYGYTF.

This chain connects TRBV5-1 to TRBJ2-1, with D possibly TRBD2 on 5 matching bases. The V end was cut by 4 bases, the J end by 4 bases, with 12 bases between. The V gene's germline CDR1 is SGHRS and CDR2 YFSETQ. The CDR3 covers 14 residues. The CDR3 loop is CASSPDGEYNEQFF. The CDR3 DNA reads as TGCGCCAGCAGCCCCGACGGGGAATACAATGAGCAGTTCTTC.